This TCR beta chain was sequenced during a study of blood T cell repertoires in COVID-19. Study details: The analysed material was cDNA or gDNA that came from T cells, B-cell-depleted T cells, or PBMCs.

The CDR3 is made up of 14 amino acids. In germline, CDR1 is SGHTA, CDR2 FQGTGA. V was clipped by 5 bases and J by 0 bases; unmatched bases: 3. Per the study methods: Nucleated cell number was recorded as an estimate derived from reference gene primer amplification. Some clones are missing from TCRdb's copy, which holds only in-frame ones; the method was immunoSEQ multiplex PCR. The DNA gave D and trimming, while V, J and clone size come from that table. The table lists more than 200,000 clones, approximately 80% of them singletons. Individuals drawn from 20 to 25 US areas were roughly 18 to 95 years old. Participant reports of clinical history set cohort assignment.

The sequencing input was PBMCs or T cells enriched from blood (not recorded which). The rearrangement uses TRBV7-3 and TRBJ1-1, with 7 positions matching TRBD1. This clonotype was obtained from a young man with acute COVID-19. The CDR3 loop is CASSQQGMNTEAFF. Here the CDR3 DNA reads TGTGCCAGCAGCCAACAGGGGATGAACACTGAAGCTTTCTTT.